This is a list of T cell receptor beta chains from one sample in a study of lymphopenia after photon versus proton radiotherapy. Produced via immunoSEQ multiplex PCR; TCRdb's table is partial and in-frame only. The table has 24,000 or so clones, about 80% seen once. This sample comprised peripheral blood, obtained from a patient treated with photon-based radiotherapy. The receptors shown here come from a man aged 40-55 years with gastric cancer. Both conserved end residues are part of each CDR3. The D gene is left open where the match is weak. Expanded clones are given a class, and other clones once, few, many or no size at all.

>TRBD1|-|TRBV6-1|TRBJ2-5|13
CASSSGGGETQYF
TGTGCCAGCAGTTCAGGGGGCGGTGAGACCCAGTACTTC
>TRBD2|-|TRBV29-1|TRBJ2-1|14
CSSGTSGGRNEQFF
TGCAGCTCAGGAACTAGCGGGGGAAGAAATGAGCAGTTCTTC
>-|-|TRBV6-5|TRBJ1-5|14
CASSYDPSNQPQHF
TGTGCCAGCAGTTATGATCCGTCCAATCAGCCCCAGCATTTT
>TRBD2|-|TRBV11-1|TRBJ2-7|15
CASSHGGGEAYEQYF
TGTGCCAGCAGCCACGGGGGAGGGGAGGCCTACGAGCAGTACTTC
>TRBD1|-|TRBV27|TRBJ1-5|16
CASSDGQGLSNQPQHF
TGTGCCAGCAGTGACGGACAGGGGCTGAGCAATCAGCCCCAGCATTTT
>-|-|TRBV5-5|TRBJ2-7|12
CASSDASYEQYF
TGTGCCAGCAGCGATGCTTCCTACGAGCAGTACTTC
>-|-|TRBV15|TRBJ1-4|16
CATSRESKATNEKLFF
TGTGCCACCAGCAGAGAATCGAAGGCAACTAATGAAAAACTGTTTTTT
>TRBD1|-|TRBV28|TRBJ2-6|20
CASSTAGRTGPISGANVLTF
TGTGCCAGCAGCACCGCCGGAAGGACAGGGCCTATCTCTGGGGCCAACGTCCTGACTTTC
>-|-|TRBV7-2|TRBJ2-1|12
CASSQGGAEQFF
TGTGCCAGCAGCCAGGGGGGAGCGGAGCAGTTCTTC
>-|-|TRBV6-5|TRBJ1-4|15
CASSVGGAAREKLFF
TGTGCCAGCAGTGTGGGGGGCGCGGCCCGGGAAAAACTGTTTTTT
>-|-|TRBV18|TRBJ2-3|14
CASSPLRDGNTQYF
TGTGCCAGCTCACCACTCAGGGACGGCAATACGCAGTATTTT
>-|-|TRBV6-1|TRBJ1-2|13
CASSRVQGRGYTF
TGTGCCAGCAGTCGGGTGCAGGGACGTGGCTACACCTTC
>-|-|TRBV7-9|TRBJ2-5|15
CASSSWTIETETQYF
TGTGCCAGCAGCTCTTGGACAATCGAGACGGAGACCCAGTACTTC
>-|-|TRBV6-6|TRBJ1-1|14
CASSARGRNTEAFF
TGTGCCAGCAGTGCCCGGGGTAGGAACACTGAAGCTTTCTTT
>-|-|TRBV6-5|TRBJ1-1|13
CASSPGANTEAFF
TGTGCCAGCAGTCCAGGGGCGAACACTGAAGCTTTCTTT
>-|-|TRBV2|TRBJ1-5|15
CASSEALSRVQPQHF
TGTGCCAGCAGTGAAGCGCTATCCAGGGTCCAGCCCCAGCATTTT
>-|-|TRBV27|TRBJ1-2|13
CASSRRGADGYTF
TGTGCCAGCAGCCGCCGAGGGGCGGATGGCTACACCTTC
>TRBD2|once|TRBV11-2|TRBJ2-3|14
CASSPSPGGDTQYF
TGTGCCAGCAGCCCATCCCCGGGGGGAGATACGCAGTATTTT
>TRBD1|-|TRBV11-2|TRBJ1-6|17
CASSPNRGSSYNSPLHF
TGTGCCAGCAGCCCTAACAGGGGGAGCTCCTATAATTCACCCCTCCACTTT
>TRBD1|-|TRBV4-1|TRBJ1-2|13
CASSHTGEEGYTF
TGCGCCAGCAGCCACACAGGGGAGGAAGGCTACACCTTC
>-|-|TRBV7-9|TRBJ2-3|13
CASSLLTTDTQYF
TGTGCCAGCAGCTTATTGACGACAGATACGCAGTATTTT
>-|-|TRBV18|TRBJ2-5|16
CASSPPSRAAQETQYF
TGTGCCAGCTCACCACCGAGCAGGGCGGCACAAGAGACCCAGTACTTC
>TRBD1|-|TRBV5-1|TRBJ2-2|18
CASSLDRLKTGGAGELFF
TGCGCCAGCAGCTTGGATAGGCTTAAGACAGGGGGTGCCGGGGAGCTGTTTTTT
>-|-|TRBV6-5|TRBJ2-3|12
CASSYGGWTQYF
TGTGCCAGCAGTTACGGGGGGTGGACGCAGTATTTT
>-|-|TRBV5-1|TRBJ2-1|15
CASSPDASSYNEQFF
TGCGCCAGCAGCCCAGACGCGAGCTCCTACAATGAGCAGTTCTTC
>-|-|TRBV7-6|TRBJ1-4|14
CASSLFGGQEKLFF
TGTGCCAGCAGCTTATTCGGCGGTCAAGAAAAACTGTTTTTT
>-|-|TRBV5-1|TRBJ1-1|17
CASRLGIEGRMNTEAFF
TGCGCCAGCAGGCTTGGTATTGAGGGAAGGATGAACACTGAAGCTTTCTTT
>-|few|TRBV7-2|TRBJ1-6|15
CASSSSSRGGSPLHF
TGTGCCAGCAGCTCCTCGAGCAGGGGAGGTTCACCCCTCCACTTT
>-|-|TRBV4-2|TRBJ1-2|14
CASSQDLDIYGYTF
TGTGCCAGCAGCCAAGATTTGGACATCTATGGCTACACCTTC
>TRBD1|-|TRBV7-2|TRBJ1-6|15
CASSFLTGEESPLHF
TGTGCCAGCAGCTTCCTAACAGGGGAAGAATCACCCCTCCACTTT
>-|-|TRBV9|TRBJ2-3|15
CASSVDGGSTDTQYF
TGTGCCAGCAGCGTAGATGGGGGGAGTACAGATACGCAGTATTTT
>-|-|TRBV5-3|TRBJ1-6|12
CARSDRNSPLHF
TGTGCCAGATCAGACCGAAATTCACCCCTCCACTTT
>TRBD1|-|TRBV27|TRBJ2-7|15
CASSYLTGAPYEQYF
TGTGCCAGCAGCTATCTGACAGGGGCACCCTACGAGCAGTACTTC
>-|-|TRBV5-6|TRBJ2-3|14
CASSLGGRTDTQYF
TGTGCCAGCAGCTTGGGGGGGCGCACAGATACGCAGTATTTT
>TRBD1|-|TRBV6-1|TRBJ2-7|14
CASEDRGYSYEQYF
TGTGCCAGCGAGGACAGGGGCTACTCCTACGAGCAGTACTTC
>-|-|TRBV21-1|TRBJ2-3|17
CASSNLPAGSSTDTQYF
TGTGCCAGCAGCAACCTCCCTGCAGGATCTAGCACAGATACGCAGTATTTT
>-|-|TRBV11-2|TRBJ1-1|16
CASSLSPGGLGTEAFF
TGTGCCAGCAGCTTATCCCCCGGCGGGTTGGGGACTGAAGCTTTCTTT
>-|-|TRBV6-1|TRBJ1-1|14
CASSAQGKGTEAFF
TGTGCCAGCAGTGCCCAGGGTAAAGGCACTGAAGCTTTCTTT
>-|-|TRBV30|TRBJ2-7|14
CAWSVLQQTYEQYF
TGTGCCTGGAGTGTACTGCAGCAAACCTACGAGCAGTACTTC
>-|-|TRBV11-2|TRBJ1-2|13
CASSITGNYGYTF
TGTGCCAGCAGTATTACAGGGAACTATGGCTACACCTTC
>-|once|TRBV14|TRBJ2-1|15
CASSQDGLGGNEQFF
TGTGCCAGCAGCCAAGATGGATTGGGAGGTAATGAGCAGTTCTTC
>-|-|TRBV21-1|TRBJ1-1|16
CASSKGYGGASTEAFF
TGTGCCAGCAGCAAAGGTTATGGGGGGGCAAGCACTGAAGCTTTCTTT
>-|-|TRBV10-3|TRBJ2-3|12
CAISESTGTQYF
TGTGCCATCAGTGAGTCGACAGGTACGCAGTATTTT
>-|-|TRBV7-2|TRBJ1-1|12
CASSLDRPEAFF
TGTGCCAGCAGCCTGGACAGACCTGAAGCTTTCTTT